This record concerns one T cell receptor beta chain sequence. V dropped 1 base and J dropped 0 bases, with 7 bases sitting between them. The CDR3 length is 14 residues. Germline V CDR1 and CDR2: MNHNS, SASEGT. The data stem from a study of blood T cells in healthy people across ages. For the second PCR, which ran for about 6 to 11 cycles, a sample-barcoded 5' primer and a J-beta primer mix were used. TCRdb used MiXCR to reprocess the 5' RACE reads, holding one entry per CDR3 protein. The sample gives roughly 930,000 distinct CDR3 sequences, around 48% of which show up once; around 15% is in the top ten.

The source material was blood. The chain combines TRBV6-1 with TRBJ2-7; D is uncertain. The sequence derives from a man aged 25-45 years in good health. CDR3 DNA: TGTGCCAGCAGTGAAGGGACGGCCTCCTACGAGCAGTACTTC. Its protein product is CASSEGTASYEQYF.